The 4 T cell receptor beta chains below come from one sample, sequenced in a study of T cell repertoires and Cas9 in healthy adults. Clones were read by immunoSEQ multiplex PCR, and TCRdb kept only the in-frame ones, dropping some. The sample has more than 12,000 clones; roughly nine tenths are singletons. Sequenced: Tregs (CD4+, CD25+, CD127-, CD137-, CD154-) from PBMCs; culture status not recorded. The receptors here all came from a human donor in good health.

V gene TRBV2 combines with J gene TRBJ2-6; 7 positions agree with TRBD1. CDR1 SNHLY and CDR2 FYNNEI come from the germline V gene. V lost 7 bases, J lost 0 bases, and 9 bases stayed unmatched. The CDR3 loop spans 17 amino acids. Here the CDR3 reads CASTRTGGYSGANVLTF. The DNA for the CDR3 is TGTGCCAGCACCCGGACAGGTGGATACTCTGGGGCCAACGTCCTGACTTTC.

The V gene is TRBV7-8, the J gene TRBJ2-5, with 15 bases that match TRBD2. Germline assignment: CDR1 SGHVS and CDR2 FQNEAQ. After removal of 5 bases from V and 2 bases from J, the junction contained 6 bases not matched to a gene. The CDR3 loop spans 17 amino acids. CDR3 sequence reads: CASSLRTSGGAQETQYF. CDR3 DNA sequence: TGTGCCAGCAGCCTGAGGACTAGCGGGGGGGCTCAAGAGACCCAGTACTTC.

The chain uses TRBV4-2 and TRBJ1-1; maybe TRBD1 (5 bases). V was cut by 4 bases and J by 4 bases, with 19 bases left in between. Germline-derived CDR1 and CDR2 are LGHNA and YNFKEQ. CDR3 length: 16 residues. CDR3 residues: CASSPHGGPGVTEAFF. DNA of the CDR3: TGTGCCAGCAGCCCGCACGGAGGGCCGGGGGTCACTGAAGCTTTCTTT.

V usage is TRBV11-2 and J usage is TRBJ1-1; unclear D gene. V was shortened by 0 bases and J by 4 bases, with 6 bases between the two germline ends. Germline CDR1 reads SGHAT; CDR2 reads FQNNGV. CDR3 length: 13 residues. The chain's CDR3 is CASSLDRGTEAFF. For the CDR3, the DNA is TGTGCCAGCAGCTTAGATCGGGGCACTGAAGCTTTCTTT.